This entry describes one TCR beta chain. Its antigen remains unknown. The source of the sample is a study of CD8 T cells in ankylosing spondylitis. Overall study results and limits: What seemed typical of ankylosing spondylitis blood was a TCR beta motif built from roughly eight highly homologous variants.

The length of the CDR3 is 16 residues. V lost 6 bases to trimming and J lost 1 base; unmatched junction nucleotides: 11. TCRdb independently ran MiXCR on the 5' RACE reads; one entry per CDR3 protein. The sample includes roughly 230,000 distinct CDR3 sequences, more than 15% of them seen just once. Sequencing input: blood, either unsorted or a sorted T cell fraction (not recorded which). The TCR sequence derives from a male donor with ankylosing spondylitis or in good health (not recorded which). V is TRBV12-3 or TRBV12-4 and J is TRBJ2-7; 8 nucleotides match TRBD2. The CDR3 here is CASSPGGGGFSYEQYF. CDR3 nucleotide sequence: TGTGCCAGCAGCCCGGGGGGGGGAGGATTTTCCTACGAGCAGTACTTC.